This T cell receptor (beta chain) was documented in a study of identifying expanded T cells in peripheral blood. This clone was seen just once. No infections or other immune events were documented during collection. The CDR3 has 14 amino acids. Germline V gene data show CDR1 as LNHDA and CDR2 as SQIVND (reference sequence). V shed 5 bases and J shed 2 bases, with 10 bases lying between them. Some clones are missing from TCRdb's copy, which holds only in-frame ones; the method was immunoSEQ multiplex PCR. Among about 58,000 clones listed, over 85% were seen once. The receptor comes from a person aged 18-70 years in good health. This chain connects TRBV19 to TRBJ2-1; a possible D gene is TRBD2 (5 bases). The sequenced sample was blood. CDR3 in DNA: TGTGCCAGTAGTGTGAGCGGTACCTACAATGAGCAGTTCTTC. Translation gives CASSVSGTYNEQFF.